A selection of T cell receptor beta chains follows, all from one sample in a study of T cell responses to AZD1222 COVID-19 vaccine. The method was immunoSEQ multiplex PCR; TCRdb's version includes in-frame clones alone and lacks a portion of them. Of approximately 200,000 clones in the sample, 94% were seen once. The material sequenced was peripheral blood, taken on day 0 of AZD1222 vaccination. Every receptor here comes from an adult in good health. The CDR3 runs from the conserved cysteine through the conserved F or W. Each record gives: clone size, CDR3 length, D gene, J gene, V gene, CDR3 protein, CDR3 DNA. A D gene is named only where the DNA matches it firmly. Size tells how often a clone was seen (once, few, many) or the class of an expanded clone, and some rows leave it out.

>.|13|.|TRBJ1-5|TRBV18
CASSPGADQPQHF
TGTGCCAGCTCACCAGGGGCTGATCAGCCCCAGCATTTT
>.|13|.|TRBJ2-7|TRBV11-2
CASSLGLTVEQYF
TGTGCCAGCAGCTTAGGTTTGACGGTGGAGCAGTACTTC
>.|14|.|TRBJ2-2|TRBV6-1
CASSEYGGTGELFF
TGTGCCAGCAGTGAATACGGGGGCACCGGGGAGCTGTTTTTT
>once|17|.|TRBJ2-5|TRBV12-2
CASRLVNRTAPQETQYF
TGTGCAAGTCGCTTAGTGAACAGGACGGCTCCCCAAGAGACCCAGTACTTC
>.|16|.|TRBJ1-4|TRBV5-1
CASSLGRLGRSEKLFF
TGCGCCAGCAGCTTGGGTCGGCTGGGGAGAAGTGAAAAACTGTTTTTT
>.|10|.|TRBJ2-3|TRBV20-1
CSASYPTQYF
TGCAGTGCTAGCTACCCAACGCAGTATTTT
>.|17|.|TRBJ1-2|TRBV13
CASSFAGSLSKSYGYTF
TGTGCCAGCAGCTTTGCGGGGTCGCTCTCCAAGTCCTATGGCTACACCTTC
>.|16|TRBD2|TRBJ2-2|TRBV3-1/TRBV3-2
CASSQRLAFNTGELFF
TGTGCCAGCAGCCAAAGACTAGCGTTCAACACCGGGGAGCTGTTTTTT
>.|14|TRBD1|TRBJ2-7|TRBV5-6
CASSFRTGRGEQYF
TGTGCCAGCAGCTTCCGGACAGGGAGAGGCGAGCAGTACTTC
>.|12|.|TRBJ1-1|TRBV7-9
CASSYKRTEAFF
TGTGCCAGCAGTTATAAGCGCACTGAAGCTTTCTTT
>.|13|TRBD1|TRBJ2-7|TRBV28
CASRGQALYEQYF
TGTGCCAGCAGGGGACAGGCGCTCTACGAGCAGTACTTC
>.|12|.|TRBJ2-7|TRBV5-6
CASSPQGYEQYF
TGTGCCAGCAGCCCTCAGGGCTACGAGCAGTACTTC
>.|17|.|TRBJ2-2|TRBV14
CASSQDFDWADTGELFF
TGTGCCAGCAGCCAAGATTTCGATTGGGCAGACACCGGGGAGCTGTTTTTT
>.|14|.|TRBJ1-3|TRBV28
CASSLWTQGNTIYF
TGTGCCAGCAGTTTATGGACGCAAGGAAACACCATATATTTT
>.|16|TRBD2|TRBJ2-7|TRBV11-2
CASSPEGRVQVSEQYF
TGTGCCAGCAGCCCCGAGGGGAGGGTTCAGGTGAGCGAGCAGTACTTC
>.|16|.|TRBJ1-2|TRBV28
CASSLAGGSAGYGYTF
TGTGCCAGCAGTTTAGCTGGGGGGAGCGCGGGCTATGGCTACACCTTC
>.|17|.|TRBJ2-3|TRBV6-1
CASSGYRRGFSTDTQYF
TGTGCCAGCAGTGGCTACAGGCGTGGGTTTTCCACAGATACGCAGTATTTT
>.|12|.|TRBJ2-7|TRBV12-3/TRBV12-4
CASSLGTYEQYF
TGTGCCAGCAGTTTAGGTACCTACGAGCAGTACTTC
>.|13|.|TRBJ2-7|TRBV11-2
CASSTGYSYEQYF
TGTGCCAGCAGCACGGGCTACTCCTACGAGCAGTACTTC
>.|13|.|TRBJ2-7|TRBV7-9
CASSPDYAAEQYF
TGTGCCAGCAGCCCTGACTACGCGGCCGAGCAGTACTTC
>.|15|.|TRBJ1-3|TRBV6-5
CASSSGTSPGNTIYF
TGTGCCAGCAGTTCCGGGACATCTCCTGGAAACACCATATATTTT
>.|18|TRBD2|TRBJ2-1|TRBV28
CARLRGRSSARSYNEQFF
TGTGCCAGATTACGCGGGAGAAGTTCCGCTCGCTCCTACAATGAGCAGTTCTTC
>.|15|.|TRBJ2-3|TRBV27
CASSFRTTRTDTQYF
TGTGCCAGCAGTTTTCGGACTACCCGCACAGATACGCAGTATTTT
>once|16|TRBD1|TRBJ1-5|TRBV15
CATSRDQPGGGQPQHF
TGTGCCACCAGCAGAGATCAACCAGGGGGCGGCCAGCCCCAGCATTTT
>.|16|.|TRBJ1-4|TRBV29-1
CSVGGGGIVANEKLFF
TGCAGCGTTGGGGGGGGAGGTATTGTAGCTAATGAAAAACTGTTTTTT